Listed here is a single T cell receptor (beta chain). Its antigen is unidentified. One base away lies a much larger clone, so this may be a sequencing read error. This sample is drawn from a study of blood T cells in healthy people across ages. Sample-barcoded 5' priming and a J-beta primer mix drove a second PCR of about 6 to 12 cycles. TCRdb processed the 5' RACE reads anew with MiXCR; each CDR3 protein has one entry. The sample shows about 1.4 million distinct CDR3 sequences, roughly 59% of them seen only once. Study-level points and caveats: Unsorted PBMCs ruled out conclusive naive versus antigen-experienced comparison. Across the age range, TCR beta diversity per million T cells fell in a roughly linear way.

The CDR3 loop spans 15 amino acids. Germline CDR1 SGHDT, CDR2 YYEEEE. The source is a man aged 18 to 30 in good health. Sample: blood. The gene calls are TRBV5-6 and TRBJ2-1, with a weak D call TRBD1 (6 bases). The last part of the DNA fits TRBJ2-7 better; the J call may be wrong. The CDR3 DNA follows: TGTGCCAGCAGCCCGGACAGACCCTCCTACAATGAGCAGTACTTC. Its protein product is CASSPDRPSYNEQYF.